Described below is a single TCR beta chain sequence and its context. It was with 60 Vbeta and 13 Jbeta primers that the PCR ran. Libraries were prepared by immunoSEQ multiplex PCR; TCRdb keeps only in-frame clonotypes and omits some of them. There are 100,000 to 150,000 clones in the sample, with 2.5% to 3% held by the top ten. The data stem from a study of cytomegalovirus exposure and HLA in healthy donors. V lost 4 bases to trimming and J lost 5 bases, with 14 bases between them. The CDR3 sequence is 13 residues long. Per germline, CDR1 SQVTM and CDR2 ANQGSEA. Sample: PBMCs. The source of this sequence is a man aged 30 to 45 in good health and CMV-seronegative. The chain uses TRBV29-1 and TRBJ2-5; the D gene is possibly TRBD2 (6 bases). The chain's CDR3 is CSVAPTGVETQYF. The CDR3 coding sequence is TGCAGCGTTGCTCCAACGGGGGTGGAGACCCAGTACTTC.